The 27 T cell receptor beta chains listed next were all sequenced from one sample in a study of post-analysis software for immune sequencing data. Libraries were made from TCR beta cDNA, and they carried unique molecular identifiers. TCRdb independently ran MiXCR on the PCR reads; one entry per CDR3 protein. The sample includes roughly 600,000 distinct CDR3 sequences, roughly 40% of them seen just once. The study's findings and limits: Controls had lower frequencies than patients of five or six TRBV segments, which included TRBV5-6, TRBV5-1 and TRBV20-1.

These receptors' targets are unknown. The sample comprised blood. These receptor sequences come from a girl aged 5-17 years with multiple sclerosis.

V and J are TRBV6-1 and TRBJ2-5; D is uncertain. There are 13 residues in the CDR3. Trimming pared 7 bases from V and 2 bases from J, leaving 11 bases between. Per germline, CDR1 MNHNS and CDR2 SASEGT. CDR3 protein: CASTSWGQETQYF. CDR3 bases: TGTGCCAGCACCTCATGGGGTCAAGAGACCCAGTACTTC.

This chain joins TRBV7-8 and TRBJ2-3, with no clear D. The CDR3 spans 14 residues. V was pared by 3 bases and J by 6 bases, with 13 bases between. Germline CDR1 is SGHVS and CDR2 is FQNEAQ. CDR3 in amino acids: CASSLPHGPDTQYF. The CDR3 region has the DNA TGTGCCAGCAGCTTGCCTCACGGACCGGATACGCAGTATTTT.

The genes are TRBV9 and TRBJ2-7; TRBD1 agrees at 7 bases. The assigned J gene may be wrong: the sequence end matches TRBJ2-5 better. Germline V CDR1 and CDR2: SGDLS, YYNGEE. The CDR3 loop spans 15 amino acids. The CDR3 spells CASSVEVRGLETQYF. The CDR3 DNA reads as TGTGCCAGCAGCGTAGAGGTCAGGGGGTTGGAGACCCAGTACTTC.

This clonotype was picked up a small number of times. The chain recombines TRBV10-3 with TRBJ2-1; D not certain. The CDR3 runs to 13 residues. V dropped 7 bases and J dropped 5 bases, with 12 bases sitting between them. CDR1 is ENHRY, CDR2 SYGVKD, per germline. The CDR3 sequence is CAITAGKNNEQFF. Written as DNA, the CDR3 is TGTGCCATCACGGCAGGTAAAAACAATGAGCAGTTCTTC.

In regard to this clonotype: At one end the junction does not follow the germline gene, possibly because of a read error. This chain links TRBV4-1 with TRBJ2-6, with a weak D call TRBD1 (5 bases). The CDR3 contains 17 residues. CDR1 MGHRA and CDR2 YSYEKL come from the germline V gene. In DNA form, the CDR3 reads TGCGCCGGCAGCCAAGAGAGTAGGGGCTCTGGGGCCAACGTCCTGACTTTC. Protein sequence: CAGSQESRGSGANVLTF.

This clonotype was counted a few times. The chain links TRBV7-9 to TRBJ2-2; 8 positions match TRBD2. The CDR3 covers 15 residues. CDR1 and CDR2 from the germline V gene are SEHNR and FQNEAQ (reference sequence). V lost 2 bases, J lost 1 base, and 0 bases stayed unmatched. CDR3 region: CASSLSGRNTGELFF. The DNA for the CDR3 is TGTGCCAGCAGCTTAAGCGGGAGGAACACCGGGGAGCTGTTTTTT.

This sequence joins TRBV5-1 and TRBJ1-1; D is ambiguous. The CDR3 is 14 residues long. V lost 0 bases and J 1 base, leaving 7 bases between the germline ends. CDR1 SGHRS and CDR2 YFSETQ come from the germline V gene. The CDR3 loop reads CASSLVWQNTEAFF. Written as DNA, the CDR3 is TGCGCCAGCAGCTTGGTTTGGCAGAACACTGAAGCTTTCTTT.

The chain combines TRBV7-8 with TRBJ1-1; no clear D gene. The CDR3 consists of 15 residues. From germline, CDR1 is SGHVS and CDR2 FQNEAQ. Trimming took off 4 bases at V and 5 bases at J, with 17 bases between the two ends. The DNA of the CDR3 is TGTGCCAGCAGCTCGAGACTCCACGAAGGGACTGAAGCTTTCTTT. It specifies CASSSRLHEGTEAFF. Supplemented by reference TRBV7-8 and TRBJ1-1, the full variable domain reads GAGVSQSPRYKVAKRGQDVALRCDPISGHVSLFWYQQALGQGPEFLTYFQNEAQLDKSGLPSDRFFAERPEGSVSTLKIQRTQQEDSAVYLCASSSRLHEGTEAFFGQGTRLTVV.

This clonotype was detected only a few times. This chain connects TRBV6-5 to TRBJ2-2; D uncertain. Germline V lookup: CDR1 MNHEY, CDR2 SVGAGI. This CDR3 spans 13 amino acids. V was trimmed by 7 bases and J by 2 bases, leaving 8 bases between them. CDR3 nucleotide sequence: TGTGCCAGCACTCATCCTAACACCGGGGAGCTGTTTTTT. This encodes CASTHPNTGELFF.

This clonotype has just a few counts. This chain connects TRBV6-1 to TRBJ1-2; D is undetermined. The length of the CDR3 is 17 residues. Germline V CDR1 and CDR2: MNHNS, SASEGT. V shed 7 bases and J shed 2 bases, with 23 bases lying between them. CDR3 protein: CASTPRAQTLFNYGYTF. The CDR3 DNA reads TGTGCCAGCACCCCTCGGGCACAGACACTTTTCAACTATGGCTACACCTTC.

This chain joins TRBV10-3 and TRBJ2-5; perhaps TRBD2 as D (6 bases). V dropped 0 bases and J dropped 5 bases, with 7 bases sitting between them. The CDR3 sequence is 13 residues long. Germline values: CDR1 ENHRY, CDR2 SYGVKD. CDR3 loop: CAISESSGETQYF. In nucleotides, the CDR3 is TGTGCCATCAGTGAGTCGAGCGGGGAGACCCAGTACTTC.

Only one count was recorded for this clonotype. This chain links TRBV7-9 with TRBJ1-1; D unclear. The CDR3 contains 13 residues. The V and J ends lost 3 bases and 11 bases respectively, with 16 bases between them. The germline V gene has CDR1 SEHNR and CDR2 FQNEAQ (reference sequence). The CDR3 DNA sequence: TGTGCCAGCAGCTTTGCTACGGGGTCCGGCGCTTTCTTT. Amino acid sequence: CASSFATGSGAFF. Full variable domain (remainder filled in from reference TRBV7-9 and TRBJ1-1): DTGVSQNPRHKITKRGQNVTFRCDPISEHNRLYWYRQTLGQGPEFLTYFQNEAQLEKSRLLSDRFSAERPKGSFSTLEIQRTEQGDSAMYLCASSFATGSGAFFGQGTRLTVV.

The CDR3 region has the DNA TGTGCCAGCAGCTTAGATAGGGGGACGAACACTGAAGCTTTCTTT. Its translation: CASSLDRGTNTEAFF. This chain uses TRBV11-3 with TRBJ1-1, with D maybe TRBD1 (6 bases). The germline V and J ends were trimmed by 0 bases and 1 base, with 9 bases remaining between them. The germline gives CDR1 SGHNT, CDR2 YENEEA. The length of the CDR3 is 15 residues.

V usage is TRBV20-1 and J usage is TRBJ2-5; D unclear. Germline V gives CDR1 DFQATT, CDR2 SNEGSKA (reference sequence). This CDR3 region has 11 residues. CDR3 DNA: TGCAATGCACATAACGGGGAGACCCAGTACTTC. Protein product: CNAHNGETQYF.

The chain combines TRBV3-1 with TRBJ2-1; 8 positions match TRBD2. Germline CDR1 and CDR2: LGHDT and YNNKEL (reference sequence). Germline trimming cut 1 base from V and 4 bases from J; bases unmatched to any gene: 6. The CDR3 spans 16 residues. The chain's CDR3 is CASSQAGGVSYNEQFF. The CDR3 DNA sequence: TGTGCCAGCAGCCAAGCCGGGGGGGTTTCATACAATGAGCAGTTCTTC.

This clonotype was observed once. The chain couples TRBV6-1 to TRBJ1-1; D unresolved. This CDR3 contains 13 residues. V was shortened by 2 bases and J by 5 bases, with 9 bases between the two germline ends. The germline V gene has CDR1 MNHNS and CDR2 SASEGT. The CDR3 loop reads CASSEPGDTEAFF. The CDR3 bases are TGTGCCAGCAGTGAACCCGGAGATACTGAAGCTTTCTTT.

The chain recombines TRBV7-9 with TRBJ1-4, with a weak D call TRBD1 (6 bases). V was clipped by 5 bases and J by 8 bases, with 21 bases between them. The CDR3 covers 16 residues. CDR1 is SEHNR, CDR2 FQNEAQ, per germline (reference sequence). CDR3 nucleotides: TGTGCCAGCAGCCTGGACAGCCCTGTCGTCGGAGAAAAACTGTTTTTT. Translated, it gives CASSLDSPVVGEKLFF.

The CDR3 region has the DNA TGTGCCAGCAGTTCCGGGACAGGGGGACATCAGAACACTGAAGCTTTCTTT. This encodes CASSSGTGGHQNTEAFF. The chain uses TRBV12-3 or TRBV12-4 and TRBJ1-1, with 11 positions matching TRBD1. The CDR3 covers 17 residues. V gave up 4 bases and J gave up 1 base; unmatched junction bases: 8.

The V call is TRBV2, the J call TRBJ2-5; D unresolved. The end of the DNA is better explained by TRBJ2-7, so the J call may be wrong. CDR1 and CDR2 (germline): SNHLY, FYNNEI. The CDR3 covers 15 residues. CDR3 bases: TGTGCCAGCACCCTTTTTTCCGGTGTCACCTACGAGCAGTACTTC. Protein: CASTLFSGVTYEQYF.

About this clonotype: A much larger clone differs from this one at a single base, so this may be a read error. This chain uses TRBV6-5 with TRBJ2-7; D remains ambiguous. Germline V gene lookup returns CDR1 MNHEY and CDR2 SVGAGI. CDR3 length equals 14 residues. V was cut by 4 bases and J by 2 bases, with 12 bases left in between. The CDR3 DNA is TGTGCCAGCAGTTGCTCCCTAAGGGCCTACGAGCAGTACTTC. It yields the protein CASSCSLRAYEQYF.

The rearrangement links TRBV10-3 to TRBJ2-7, with 7 nucleotides matching TRBD1. Germline V gene lookup returns CDR1 ENHRY and CDR2 SYGVKD. The CDR3 covers 14 residues. V lost 0 bases to trimming and J lost 2 bases; unmatched junction nucleotides: 1. The CDR3 region is CAISESGQPYEQYF. As DNA, the CDR3 is TGTGCCATCAGTGAGTCGGGACAGCCCTACGAGCAGTACTTC.

The V gene is TRBV6-5, the J gene TRBJ2-7, with D tentatively TRBD1 (5 bases). This CDR3 has 15 residues. Germline-derived CDR1 and CDR2 are MNHEY and SVGAGI. V shed 7 bases and J shed 3 bases, with 19 bases lying between them. The DNA for the CDR3 is TGTGCCAGCACCGCCGGACACGAGAACGACTACGAGCAGTACTTC. This gives the protein CASTAGHENDYEQYF.

The genes are TRBV29-1 and TRBJ1-1; D remains unclear. Germline V gene lookup returns CDR1 SQVTM and CDR2 ANQGSEA. CDR3 length equals 11 residues. Trimming took 5 bases from V and 10 from J, leaving 14 bases between them. CDR3 in amino acids: CSVSPAESAFF. CDR3 nucleotides: TGCAGCGTTAGCCCGGCCGAATCAGCTTTCTTT.

Comment on this clonotype: At one end the junction does not follow the germline gene, possibly because of a read error. The rearrangement links TRBV5-1 to TRBJ1-2; 7 bases align to TRBD1. The CDR3 runs to 18 residues. Germline values: CDR1 SGHRS, CDR2 YFSETQ. The CDR3 loop is CTSSLAGTVVESNYGYTF. The CDR3 bases are TGCACCAGCAGCTTGGCCGGGACAGTGGTCGAATCTAACTATGGCTACACCTTC.

This sequence joins TRBV7-2 and TRBJ2-5; D may correspond to TRBD1 or TRBD2 (6 bases each). Trimming removed 6 bases at V and 11 bases at J, with 22 bases between. This CDR3 is built from 14 residues. The V gene's germline CDR1 is SGHTA and CDR2 FQGNSA. This CDR3 is CASRPGLGGNEQYF. The CDR3 DNA reads TGTGCCAGCAGACCGGGGCTAGGGGGGAATGAGCAGTACTTC.

This sequence joins TRBV29-1 and TRBJ1-1; the D is unclear. Trimming removed 6 bases from V and 6 bases from J, with 11 bases in between. Germline CDR1 SQVTM, CDR2 ANQGSEA. The CDR3 totals 11 residues. The CDR3 DNA reads as TGCAGCGTGAGCCCAGACCCTGAAGCTTTCTTT. It translates to CSVSPDPEAFF.

This clonotype showed up just a few times. The V and J genes are TRBV6-1 and TRBJ2-7, with a weak D call TRBD1 (6 bases). With 1 base removed from V and 3 bases from J, the gap between germline ends came to 13 bases. Germline V gene sequence: CDR1 MNHNS, CDR2 SASEGT. The CDR3 covers 15 residues. The CDR3 spells CASSEEGGSLYEQYF. The CDR3 DNA reads as TGTGCCAGCAGTGAAGAAGGGGGATCTCTCTACGAGCAGTACTTC.